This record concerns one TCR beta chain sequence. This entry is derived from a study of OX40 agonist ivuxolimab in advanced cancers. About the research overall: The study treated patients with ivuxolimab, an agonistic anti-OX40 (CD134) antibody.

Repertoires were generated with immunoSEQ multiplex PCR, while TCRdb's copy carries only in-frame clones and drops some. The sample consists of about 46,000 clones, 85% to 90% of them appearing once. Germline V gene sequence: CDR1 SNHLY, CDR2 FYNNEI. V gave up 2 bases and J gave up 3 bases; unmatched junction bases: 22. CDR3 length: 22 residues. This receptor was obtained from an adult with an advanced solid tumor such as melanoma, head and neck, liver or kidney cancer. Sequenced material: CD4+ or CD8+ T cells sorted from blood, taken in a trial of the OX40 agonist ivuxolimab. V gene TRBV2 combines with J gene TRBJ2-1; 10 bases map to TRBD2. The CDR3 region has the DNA TGTGCCAGCAGTGAAAGGGGCGACCAGGGGGATCTAGCGGGAGTCTACTACAATGAGCAGTTCTTC. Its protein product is CASSERGDQGDLAGVYYNEQFF.